Listed below are T cell receptor beta chains from one sample, sequenced in a study of blood T cells in healthy people across ages. TCRdb re-called the 5' RACE reads through MiXCR, storing one row per CDR3 protein. The table records fewer than 800,000 distinct CDR3 sequences, about half of them present only once. The sequencing input was blood. The source of these receptors is a woman aged 55-75 years in good health. Both conserved end residues are part of each CDR3. D genes are given only for firm matches. Only some rows state a clone size, as once, few, many or a class for expanded clones.

d_gene: .; abundance: few; j_gene: TRBJ2-7; v_gene: TRBV7-9; CDR3nt: TGTGCCAGCAGCTTAAGACGCCCAGGTCCTGGAGACGAGCAGTACTTC; CDR3aa: CASSLRRPGPGDEQYF
d_gene: TRBD2; abundance: .; j_gene: TRBJ2-1; v_gene: TRBV6-2/TRBV6-3; CDR3nt: TGTGCCAGCAGTTACGGGGTAGCGGGAGTCAATGAGCAGTTCTTC; CDR3aa: CASSYGVAGVNEQFF
d_gene: .; abundance: .; j_gene: TRBJ2-4; v_gene: TRBV21-1; CDR3nt: TGTGCCAGCAGCAGGGCCGAAGGGAGAAAGGTCTTCCCTGTAGCCAAAAACATTCAGTACTTC; CDR3aa: CASSRAEGRKVFPVAKNIQYF
d_gene: TRBD2; abundance: few; j_gene: TRBJ2-1; v_gene: TRBV5-8; CDR3nt: TGTGCCAGCAGTTGGCCGGGGGGAAAAAGCGGGAATGAGCAGTTCTTC; CDR3aa: CASSWPGGKSGNEQFF
d_gene: .; abundance: .; j_gene: TRBJ2-3; v_gene: TRBV4-3; CDR3nt: TGCGCCAGCAGCCAAGATCTAACGGGACCCAGCACAGATACGCAGTATTTT; CDR3aa: CASSQDLTGPSTDTQYF
d_gene: TRBD2; abundance: .; j_gene: TRBJ2-2; v_gene: TRBV29-1; CDR3nt: TGCAGCGTTGAACTTCGGCGGGAGGGGATTACCGGGGAGCTGTTTTTT; CDR3aa: CSVELRREGITGELFF
d_gene: TRBD1; abundance: few; j_gene: TRBJ2-7; v_gene: TRBV4-3; CDR3nt: TGCGCCAGCAGCCATCCCGGACAGGGGGCTGGTGAGCAGTACTTC; CDR3aa: CASSHPGQGAGEQYF
d_gene: .; abundance: few; j_gene: TRBJ2-7; v_gene: TRBV3-1; CDR3nt: TGTGCCAGCAGCCAAAATATGCGGAGATCGTACTTC; CDR3aa: CASSQNMRRSYF
d_gene: .; abundance: .; j_gene: TRBJ2-5; v_gene: TRBV7-9; CDR3nt: TGTGCCAGCAGCTTACGACTTATCCAAGAGGCCCAGTACTTC; CDR3aa: CASSLRLIQEAQYF
d_gene: TRBD1; abundance: .; j_gene: TRBJ1-6; v_gene: TRBV7-9; CDR3nt: TGTGCCAGCACCCTACAGGGGCAACCCAATTCACCCCTCCACTTT; CDR3aa: CASTLQGQPNSPLHF
d_gene: .; abundance: .; j_gene: TRBJ2-3; v_gene: TRBV10-3; CDR3nt: TGTGCCATCAGTGAGTCGGGGGCGGGGAACACAGATACGCAGTATTTT; CDR3aa: CAISESGAGNTDTQYF
d_gene: TRBD1; abundance: .; j_gene: TRBJ2-1; v_gene: TRBV5-1; CDR3nt: TGCGCCAGCAGCGAACAGGGGGCCCCGAATGAGCAGTTCTTC; CDR3aa: CASSEQGAPNEQFF
d_gene: TRBD1; abundance: many; j_gene: TRBJ2-1; v_gene: TRBV29-1; CDR3nt: TGCAGCGTTGAAACACCGGGACAGGGGGCGGTCAATGAGCAGTTCTTC; CDR3aa: CSVETPGQGAVNEQFF
d_gene: .; abundance: many; j_gene: TRBJ1-2; v_gene: TRBV4-2; CDR3nt: TGTGCCAGCAGCGCTAGTAATAACTATGGCTACACCTTC; CDR3aa: CASSASNNYGYTF
d_gene: .; abundance: .; j_gene: TRBJ2-2; v_gene: TRBV12-3/TRBV12-4; CDR3nt: TGTGCCGGCAGTTTAAGGGCTACGCAAACCGGGGAGCTGTTTTTT; CDR3aa: CAGSLRATQTGELFF
d_gene: .; abundance: .; j_gene: TRBJ2-1; v_gene: TRBV4-3; CDR3nt: TGCGCCAGCAGCCGGAATGGACTGAACAATGAGCAGTTCTTC; CDR3aa: CASSRNGLNNEQFF
d_gene: .; abundance: few; j_gene: TRBJ2-1; v_gene: TRBV5-1; CDR3nt: TGCGCCAGCAGCTTTGAGTTGGGCTACAATGAGCAGTTCTTC; CDR3aa: CASSFELGYNEQFF
d_gene: TRBD1; abundance: .; j_gene: TRBJ1-1; v_gene: TRBV5-1; CDR3nt: TGCGCCAGCAGCCCCCCAGCAGGGGGGGTTGAAGCTTTCTTT; CDR3aa: CASSPPAGGVEAFF
d_gene: TRBD1; abundance: few; j_gene: TRBJ2-3; v_gene: TRBV29-1; CDR3nt: TGCAGCGTTGAGCAGGGGGCGGATACGCAGTATTTT; CDR3aa: CSVEQGADTQYF
d_gene: .; abundance: .; j_gene: TRBJ2-6; v_gene: TRBV7-6; CDR3nt: TGTGCCAGCAGCTCGGGACTCCTTAGCTCTGGGGCCAACGTCCTGACTTTC; CDR3aa: CASSSGLLSSGANVLTF
d_gene: TRBD1; abundance: .; j_gene: TRBJ2-7; v_gene: TRBV27; CDR3nt: TGTGCCAGCAGTTTCATTATGGGACAGGGGGCAGGCGAGCAGTACTTC; CDR3aa: CASSFIMGQGAGEQYF
d_gene: .; abundance: .; j_gene: TRBJ2-5; v_gene: TRBV7-9; CDR3nt: TGTGCCAGCAGCCCCGAAATTATAAGAGAGACCCAGTACTTC; CDR3aa: CASSPEIIRETQYF
d_gene: TRBD1; abundance: .; j_gene: TRBJ2-7; v_gene: TRBV28; CDR3nt: TGTGTCAGCAGTTTAGACCAGGGGGCGGCCTACGAGCAGTACTTC; CDR3aa: CVSSLDQGAAYEQYF
d_gene: .; abundance: .; j_gene: TRBJ1-1; v_gene: TRBV5-5; CDR3nt: TGTGCCAGCAGCTTGGTCGCTGGCACTGAAGCTTTCTTT; CDR3aa: CASSLVAGTEAFF
d_gene: TRBD2; abundance: .; j_gene: TRBJ2-7; v_gene: TRBV29-1; CDR3nt: TGCAGCGTGAGGACTAGCGGGGGAGGCGAGCAGTACTTC; CDR3aa: CSVRTSGGGEQYF
d_gene: .; abundance: .; j_gene: TRBJ2-3; v_gene: TRBV28; CDR3nt: TGTGCCAGCAGTTTAGCTAAGAGGGGTACAGATACGCAGTATTTT; CDR3aa: CASSLAKRGTDTQYF
d_gene: .; abundance: .; j_gene: TRBJ2-1; v_gene: TRBV4-3; CDR3nt: TGCGCCAGCAGCCAAGATGTTACTGGAAGCTACAATGAGCAGTTCTTC; CDR3aa: CASSQDVTGSYNEQFF
d_gene: TRBD1; abundance: .; j_gene: TRBJ2-5; v_gene: TRBV20-1; CDR3nt: TGCAGTGCTGGGGACAGGGCGCAAGAGACCCAGTACTTC; CDR3aa: CSAGDRAQETQYF
d_gene: .; abundance: few; j_gene: TRBJ1-2; v_gene: TRBV5-6; CDR3nt: TGTGCCAGCAGCTTACCCGCGCTGGACACGGATGGCTACACCTTC; CDR3aa: CASSLPALDTDGYTF
d_gene: TRBD1; abundance: .; j_gene: TRBJ2-1; v_gene: TRBV20-1; CDR3nt: TGCAGTGCTAGAAACCCGAGAGGGGACAGGGATCATGAGCAGTTCTTC; CDR3aa: CSARNPRGDRDHEQFF
d_gene: .; abundance: .; j_gene: TRBJ1-2; v_gene: TRBV27; CDR3nt: TGTGCCAGCAGTTTTGCAGGGGCCGCGCCCTATGGCTACACCTTC; CDR3aa: CASSFAGAAPYGYTF
d_gene: .; abundance: few; j_gene: TRBJ2-2; v_gene: TRBV10-3; CDR3nt: TGTGCCAGTGGACAAAACACCGGGGAGCTGTTTTTT; CDR3aa: CASGQNTGELFF
d_gene: .; abundance: .; j_gene: TRBJ2-1; v_gene: TRBV5-1; CDR3nt: TGCGCCAGCAGCTTGACTCAGGGGCCCTCAAGCTCCTACAATGAGCAGTTCTTC; CDR3aa: CASSLTQGPSSSYNEQFF
d_gene: TRBD2; abundance: .; j_gene: TRBJ2-1; v_gene: TRBV28; CDR3nt: TGTGCCAGCAGTTTAGTTTTAGGGGACAGGCTGGCTAGCGGGAGGGTTAATGAGCAGTTCTTC; CDR3aa: CASSLVLGDRLASGRVNEQFF
d_gene: TRBD2; abundance: .; j_gene: TRBJ2-1; v_gene: TRBV28; CDR3nt: TGTGCCAGCAGCCCAGGCGGGGGAGCCTACAATGAGCAGTTCTTC; CDR3aa: CASSPGGGAYNEQFF
d_gene: .; abundance: .; j_gene: TRBJ2-4; v_gene: TRBV3-1; CDR3nt: TGTGCCAGCAGCCCTTCGGAGGGACGGGGCATTCAGTACTTC; CDR3aa: CASSPSEGRGIQYF
d_gene: TRBD2; abundance: few; j_gene: TRBJ2-7; v_gene: TRBV28; CDR3nt: TGTGCCAGCAGTCCTGCAGCGGGAGGTCACTACAATGAGCAGTACTTC; CDR3aa: CASSPAAGGHYNEQYF
d_gene: .; abundance: .; j_gene: TRBJ2-6; v_gene: TRBV12-3/TRBV12-4; CDR3nt: TGTGCCAGCAGTTTATTACAGGGAGGGGCCAACGTCCTGACTTTC; CDR3aa: CASSLLQGGANVLTF
d_gene: .; abundance: .; j_gene: TRBJ2-5; v_gene: TRBV7-2; CDR3nt: TGTGCCAGCAGCTTACTCCGGGCTCAAGAGACCCAGTACTTC; CDR3aa: CASSLLRAQETQYF
d_gene: .; abundance: few; j_gene: TRBJ1-2; v_gene: TRBV20-1; CDR3nt: TGCAGTGCTCCCCGGGCCCCGGGCTCCGGCTACACCTTC; CDR3aa: CSAPRAPGSGYTF
d_gene: TRBD1; abundance: .; j_gene: TRBJ1-2; v_gene: TRBV9; CDR3nt: TGTGCCAGCAGCGCCCAGGGACAGGGGTTGAGTGGCTACACCTTC; CDR3aa: CASSAQGQGLSGYTF
d_gene: .; abundance: .; j_gene: TRBJ2-6; v_gene: TRBV24-1; CDR3nt: TGTGCCACCGGGCGGCGGAAGATCACGTCTGGGGCCAACGTCCTGACTTTC; CDR3aa: CATGRRKITSGANVLTF
d_gene: TRBD2; abundance: .; j_gene: TRBJ2-1; v_gene: TRBV4-3; CDR3nt: TGCGCCAGCAGCCGGAGCCCGGGAGGGAGGATAAATGAGCAGTTCTTC; CDR3aa: CASSRSPGGRINEQFF
d_gene: TRBD1; abundance: few; j_gene: TRBJ2-2; v_gene: TRBV10-3; CDR3nt: TGTGCCATCAGACCGACAGGGTCGGACACCGGGGAGCTGTTTTTT; CDR3aa: CAIRPTGSDTGELFF
d_gene: TRBD1; abundance: many; j_gene: TRBJ1-2; v_gene: TRBV20-1; CDR3nt: TGCAGTGCTCTAGCGACAGGGGTGGACTATGGCTACACCTTC; CDR3aa: CSALATGVDYGYTF
d_gene: .; abundance: .; j_gene: TRBJ2-4; v_gene: TRBV6-6; CDR3nt: TGTGCCAGCAGTTACTCGACTGGTTCTACTAACATTCAGTACTTC; CDR3aa: CASSYSTGSTNIQYF
d_gene: TRBD1; abundance: .; j_gene: TRBJ1-6; v_gene: TRBV6-2/TRBV6-3; CDR3nt: TGTGCTAGCAGTCGCAACAGGGGAGTTTCACCCCTCCACTTT; CDR3aa: CASSRNRGVSPLHF
d_gene: .; abundance: few; j_gene: TRBJ1-5; v_gene: TRBV21-1; CDR3nt: TGTGCCAGCAGCAAATTTTCCCCGGGACAGGGTTATAGCAATCAGCCCCAGCATTTT; CDR3aa: CASSKFSPGQGYSNQPQHF
d_gene: .; abundance: many; j_gene: TRBJ1-1; v_gene: TRBV2; CDR3nt: TGTGCCAGCAGTGGATACACTGAAGCTTTCTTT; CDR3aa: CASSGYTEAFF
d_gene: TRBD1; abundance: .; j_gene: TRBJ1-2; v_gene: TRBV5-4; CDR3nt: TGTGCCAGCAGCTCGAACAGGGGGCAGTATGGCTACACCTTC; CDR3aa: CASSSNRGQYGYTF
d_gene: .; abundance: .; j_gene: TRBJ1-4; v_gene: TRBV28; CDR3nt: TGTGCCAGCAGTTTACAGAAGAATGAAAAACTGTTTTTT; CDR3aa: CASSLQKNEKLFF
d_gene: TRBD1; abundance: .; j_gene: TRBJ2-7; v_gene: TRBV4-3; CDR3nt: TGCGCCAGCAGCCAAGATTTTGTCGACAGGGGCGATTACGAGCAGTACTTC; CDR3aa: CASSQDFVDRGDYEQYF
d_gene: TRBD2; abundance: .; j_gene: TRBJ2-7; v_gene: TRBV10-3; CDR3nt: TGTGCCATCAGTGAGCCTTCCGGGACTAGCTACGAGCAGTACTTC; CDR3aa: CAISEPSGTSYEQYF
d_gene: .; abundance: many; j_gene: TRBJ2-7; v_gene: TRBV6-2/TRBV6-3; CDR3nt: TGTGCCAGCAGTTTCCGCGGCGAGCAGTACTTC; CDR3aa: CASSFRGEQYF
d_gene: TRBD1; abundance: few; j_gene: TRBJ2-3; v_gene: TRBV4-3; CDR3nt: TGCGCCAGCAGCCAAGATACAGGGGGGTCGGGAGATACGCAGTATTTT; CDR3aa: CASSQDTGGSGDTQYF
d_gene: .; abundance: .; j_gene: TRBJ2-7; v_gene: TRBV4-3; CDR3nt: TGCGCCAGCAGCCAAGAATTCGGAGGCGAGCAGTACTTC; CDR3aa: CASSQEFGGEQYF
d_gene: .; abundance: few; j_gene: TRBJ1-2; v_gene: TRBV10-3; CDR3nt: TGTGCCGCCGAGGGGGGGCAAGCCTATGGCTACACCTTC; CDR3aa: CAAEGGQAYGYTF